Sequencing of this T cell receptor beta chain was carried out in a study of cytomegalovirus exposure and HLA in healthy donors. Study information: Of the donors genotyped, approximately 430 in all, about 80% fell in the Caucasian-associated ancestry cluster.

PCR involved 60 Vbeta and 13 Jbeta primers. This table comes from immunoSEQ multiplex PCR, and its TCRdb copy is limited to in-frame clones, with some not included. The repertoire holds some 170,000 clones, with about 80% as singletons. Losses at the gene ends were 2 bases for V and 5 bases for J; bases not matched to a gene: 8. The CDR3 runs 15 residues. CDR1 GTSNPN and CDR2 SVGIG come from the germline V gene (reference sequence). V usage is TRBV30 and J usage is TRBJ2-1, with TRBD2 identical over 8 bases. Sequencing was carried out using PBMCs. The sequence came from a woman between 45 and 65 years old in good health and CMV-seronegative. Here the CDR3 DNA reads TGTGCCTGGAGTATGTGGCTAGCGGGTAACAATGAGCAGTTCTTC. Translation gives CAWSMWLAGNNEQFF.